This is a list of T cell receptor beta chains from one sample in a study of regulatory T cells in long-lasting Graves disease. One entry per CDR3 protein results from TCRdb running MiXCR on the multiplex PCR reads. Among a few hundred thousand distinct CDR3 sequences listed, 20% were seen once. This material consisted of peripheral blood mononuclear cells (PBMCs), taken at new diagnosis, from a patient treated with antithyroid drugs. The origin of the receptors is a female donor with Graves disease. Both conserved end residues are part of each CDR3. D genes are given only for firm matches. The size field is filled for only some rows; it gives once, few, many or a size class.

D gene	clone size	J gene	V gene	CDR3 DNA	CDR3 protein
TRBD1	many	TRBJ2-5	TRBV18	TGTGCCAGCTCAAGGACAGGGGGCAGAGAGACCCAGTACTTC	CASSRTGGRETQYF
TRBD1	-	TRBJ2-2	TRBV27	TGTGCCAGCAGTTTCGACAGGGGGGGCACCGGGGAGCTGTTTTTT	CASSFDRGGTGELFF
-	many	TRBJ2-3	TRBV29-1	TGCAGCGCCGCTGGGGGTGTTGGAGATACGCAGTATTTT	CSAAGGVGDTQYF
-	-	TRBJ2-1	TRBV7-3	TGTGCCAGCAGCGCAAGTTACTCTCCATACAATGAGCAGTTCTTC	CASSASYSPYNEQFF
TRBD2	many	TRBJ2-1	TRBV5-1	TGCGCCAGCAGCTTGGCCCCCGGGGCTAGCGGGAATGAGCAGTTCTTC	CASSLAPGASGNEQFF
TRBD2	many	TRBJ2-1	TRBV2	TGTGCCAGCAGTGGGTTAGCGGGAGAGGAGCAGTTCTTC	CASSGLAGEEQFF
-	many	TRBJ2-7	TRBV12-3/TRBV12-4	TGTGCCAGCAGTTGGGAGGACAGCACCTACGAGCAGTACTTC	CASSWEDSTYEQYF
-	many	TRBJ2-7	TRBV11-2	TGTGCCAGCAGCCTCACACTAGCCTACGAGCAGTACTTC	CASSLTLAYEQYF
-	many	TRBJ2-1	TRBV2	TGTGCCAGCAGTGAAGAGCCCGGCGGGGACAATGAGCAGTTCTTC	CASSEEPGGDNEQFF
TRBD2	-	TRBJ2-1	TRBV7-3	TGTGCCAGCAGCTTAGCTCTAGCGGCCTACAATGAGCGGTTCTTC	CASSLALAAYNERFF
-	many	TRBJ2-3	TRBV5-1	TGTGCCAGCAGCGGGCTGAGTAGCACAGATACGCAGTATTTT	CASSGLSSTDTQYF
-	many	TRBJ1-5	TRBV28	TGTGCCAGCAGTACATATTGGGGGGGATATGGGCCCCAGCATTTT	CASSTYWGGYGPQHF
TRBD1	few	TRBJ2-5	TRBV27	TGTGCCAGCAAGGGGTGGACAGGGGGCGTGGAGACCCAGTACTTC	CASKGWTGGVETQYF
-	many	TRBJ2-3	TRBV28	TGTGCCAGCAGTTTACCGTCCCAGCTCACAGATACGCAGTATTTT	CASSLPSQLTDTQYF
TRBD2	-	TRBJ2-4	TRBV7-9	TGTGCCAGCAGCTCAGAGTGGGACGGACCAGCGGGAGGTCCCCAAAACATTCAGTACTTC	CASSSEWDGPAGGPQNIQYF